Listed below are T cell receptor beta chains from one sample, sequenced in a study of blood T cell repertoires in COVID-19. Some clones are missing from TCRdb's copy, which holds only in-frame ones; the method was immunoSEQ multiplex PCR. The data show some 70,000 clones, approximately 86% seen once. Input material: peripheral blood. Every receptor here comes from a man aged 55 to 69 with acute or convalescent COVID-19. The CDR3 runs from the conserved cysteine through the conserved F or W. A D gene is named only where the DNA matches it firmly. Rows may omit the clone size; those that give it use once, few, many or a size class.

V	size	D	J	DNA	CDR3
TRBV20-1	-	-	TRBJ1-2	TGCAGTGCTATTAAACAGAATGGCTACACCTTC	CSAIKQNGYTF
TRBV19	-	-	TRBJ1-2	TGTGCCAGTAGAAGGACAGTTGGTTCTCCAAACCGGGGGGATGGCTACACCTTC	CASRRTVGSPNRGDGYTF
TRBV19	-	TRBD1	TRBJ2-2	TGTGCCAGTAGTATATCAAGAGGGGGCGATTGGGCCGGGGAGCTGTTTTTT	CASSISRGGDWAGELFF
TRBV6-4	-	-	TRBJ2-2	TGTGCCAGCACCCCCCCAAGGGCAGGGCGAGAAACCGGGGAGCTGTTTTTT	CASTPPRAGRETGELFF
TRBV5-1	-	TRBD1	TRBJ1-2	TGCGCCAGCAGCCCAGACAGGGGTCAGGGCTACACCTTC	CASSPDRGQGYTF
TRBV7-8	once	-	TRBJ1-6	TGTGCCAGCAGCTTGTTCCGCGACATAAATAATTCACCCCTCCACTTT	CASSLFRDINNSPLHF
TRBV19	-	-	TRBJ1-6	TGTGCCAGTAGTATTCTGCACAAGAATTCACCCCTCCACTTT	CASSILHKNSPLHF
TRBV9	-	TRBD1	TRBJ1-1	TGTGCCAGCAGCGTAGGGGGGACAGGGACCACTGAAGCTTTCTTT	CASSVGGTGTTEAFF
TRBV12-5	few	TRBD1	TRBJ1-4	TGTGCTAGTGGCATCGATCTGACAGGGTTTACGCATGAAAAACTGTTTTTT	CASGIDLTGFTHEKLFF
TRBV6-5	-	TRBD1	TRBJ1-5	TGTGCCAGCAGGACCGGACAGGGTGGCAATCAGCCCCAGCATTTT	CASRTGQGGNQPQHF
TRBV29-1	medium-sized	TRBD1	TRBJ1-1	TGCAGCGTTGAAAGGGGGCAGGGCACTGAAGCTTTCTTT	CSVERGQGTEAFF